The 18 T cell receptor beta chains given below trace back to one sample, sequenced in a study of control samples from healthy donors and cancer patients. Assay: immunoSEQ multiplex PCR; the TCRdb copy retains only in-frame clones and omits some. Seen here are tens of thousands of clones, around 94% observed once, and the top ten hold roughly 4%. The specimen was blood. The receptors shown here come from a man aged 25 to 40 in good health.

The chain combines TRBV10-1 with TRBJ2-1, with 7 bases aligning to TRBD2. The CDR3 sequence is 14 residues long. Trimming removed 6 bases from V and 2 bases from J; junction bases left unmatched: 4. The V gene's germline CDR1 is WNHNN and CDR2 SYGVQD (reference sequence). DNA for the CDR3: TGCGCCAGCAGGCAGCGGGGCGCCTACAATGAGCAGTTCTTC. It is translated as CASRQRGAYNEQFF.

The rearrangement links TRBV7-6 to TRBJ2-7; no definite D call. Trimming removed 4 bases at V and 1 base at J, with 8 bases between. This CDR3 contains 13 residues. Germline CDR1 SGHVS, CDR2 FNYEAQ. CDR3 in amino acids: CASSYDKSYEQYF. CDR3 DNA sequence: TGTGCCAGCAGCTATGACAAATCCTACGAGCAGTACTTC.

The chain recombines TRBV4-3 with TRBJ1-1; possibly TRBD1 for D (6 bases). The germline gives CDR1 LGHNA, CDR2 YSLEER. V was pared by 0 bases and J by 5 bases, with 19 bases between. The CDR3 totals 17 residues. This CDR3 is CASSQDQQGGWRTEAFF. Here the CDR3 DNA reads TGCGCCAGCAGCCAAGATCAACAGGGAGGTTGGCGGACTGAAGCTTTCTTT.

This clone was observed a single time. The chain has TRBV2 and TRBJ2-1; 11 nucleotides align to TRBD2. The CDR3 runs 16 residues. With V trimmed by 3 bases and J by 7 bases, 8 bases remained unmatched. Germline CDR1 SNHLY, CDR2 FYNNEI. CDR3 sequence: CASSDYRLAGGNEQFF. CDR3 sequence (DNA): TGTGCCAGCAGTGATTACCGGCTAGCGGGAGGAAATGAGCAGTTCTTC.

The rearrangement links TRBV27 to TRBJ2-7; the D gene is possibly TRBD1 (6 bases). Germline-derived CDR1 and CDR2 are MNHEY and SMNVEV (reference sequence). V was pared by 8 bases and J by 3 bases, with 11 bases between. This CDR3 comprises 12 residues. CDR3 DNA: TGTGCCAGCCGATACAGGGACTACGAGCAGTACTTC. It codes for CASRYRDYEQYF.

The V call is TRBV5-1, the J call TRBJ1-2, with D hard to call. Trimming took off 1 base at V and 2 bases at J, with 9 bases between the two ends. Per germline, CDR1 SGHRS and CDR2 YFSETQ. This CDR3 is 14 amino acids long. The CDR3 protein is CASSLTGENYGYTF. CDR3 nucleotide sequence: TGCGCCAGCAGCTTGACCGGGGAAAACTATGGCTACACCTTC.

The genes are TRBV5-6 and TRBJ1-1; no firm D call. This CDR3 is 14 amino acids long. V dropped 7 bases and J dropped 1 base, with 14 bases sitting between them. CDR1 SGHDT and CDR2 YYEEEE come from the germline V gene. CDR3 protein: CASGSTISNTEAFF. CDR3 sequence (DNA): TGTGCCAGCGGCTCAACAATTTCGAACACTGAAGCTTTCTTT. Variable domain in full (rest from reference TRBV5-6 and TRBJ1-1): DAGVTQSPTHLIKTRGQQVTLRCSPKSGHDTVSWYQQALGQGPQFIFQYYEEEERQRGNFPDRFSGHQFPNYSSELNVNALLLGDSALYLCASGSTISNTEAFFGQGTRLTVV.

The rearrangement joins TRBV6-5 to TRBJ1-1, with 7 nucleotides matching TRBD1. This CDR3 spans 15 amino acids. From germline, CDR1 is MNHEY and CDR2 SVGAGI. Trimming at V came to 5 bases and at J to 1 base, leaving 7 bases not matched to a gene. As DNA, the CDR3 is TGTGCCAGCAGTCCTCGGGACAGAGGGAACACTGAAGCTTTCTTT. Protein product: CASSPRDRGNTEAFF.

This rearrangement joins TRBV2 to TRBJ2-2, with a tentative D call TRBD2 (7 bases). Germline V gene lookup returns CDR1 SNHLY and CDR2 FYNNEI. V was shortened by 4 bases and J by 4 bases, with 13 bases between the two germline ends. CDR3 size: 15 residues. DNA of the CDR3: TGTGCCAGCAGTGGCCAAAGGGGGGGCACCGGGGAGCTGTTTTTT. As protein: CASSGQRGGTGELFF. Full variable domain (outside the CDR3, taken from reference TRBV2 and TRBJ2-2): EPEVTQTPSHQVTQMGQEVILRCVPISNHLYFYWYRQILGQKVEFLVSFYNNEISEKSEIFDDQFSVERPDGSNFTLKIRSTKLEDSAMYFCASSGQRGGTGELFFGEGSRLTVL.

The V gene is TRBV24-1, the J gene TRBJ1-5, with D tentatively TRBD1 (5 bases). The CDR3 has 13 residues. V was cut by 2 bases and J by 7 bases, with 8 bases left in between. Germline V lookup: CDR1 KGHDR, CDR2 SFDVKD. For the CDR3, the DNA is TGTGCCACCAGTGATTACCGGGGCCAGCCCCAGCATTTT. Amino acid sequence: CATSDYRGQPQHF.

The chain couples TRBV25-1 to TRBJ2-7; 7 bases are shared with TRBD2. The CDR3 runs to 15 residues. CDR1 is MGHDK and CDR2 is SYGVNS in the germline V gene. Unmatched junction bases numbered 5, after V lost 3 bases and J lost 0 bases. The CDR3 sequence is CASSETSFLSYEQYF. The CDR3 coding sequence is TGTGCCAGCAGTGAGACTAGCTTCCTCTCCTACGAGCAGTACTTC.

The chain uses TRBV11-2 and TRBJ1-5; no definite D call. CDR1 is SGHAT and CDR2 is FQNNGV in the germline V gene. The CDR3 covers 13 residues. V was clipped by 1 base and J by 4 bases, with 5 bases between them. The CDR3 is CASSLARNQPQHF. The CDR3 coding sequence is TGTGCCAGCAGCTTAGCTCGAAATCAGCCCCAGCATTTT.

V is TRBV29-1 and J is TRBJ1-1, with D possibly matching TRBD1 (6 bases). With 3 bases removed from V and 8 bases from J, the gap between germline ends came to 10 bases. Germline V gene data show CDR1 as SQVTM and CDR2 as ANQGSEA. The CDR3 runs 11 residues. The CDR3 loop reads CSVERGAEAFF. The CDR3 bases are TGCAGCGTTGAGAGGGGGGCGGAAGCTTTCTTT.

V is TRBV7-3 and J is TRBJ1-1, with 7 bases matching TRBD1. Germline V gives CDR1 SGHTA, CDR2 FQGTGA. The V and J ends lost 5 bases and 0 bases, in that order; junction bases with no gene match: 3. The CDR3 is made up of 14 amino acids. In DNA, the CDR3 is TGTGCCAGCAGCCGGGGACAGCTGAACACTGAAGCTTTCTTT. It yields the protein CASSRGQLNTEAFF.

J is TRBJ2-7 and V is TRBV27; 9 nucleotides line up with TRBD1. Trimming removed 9 bases from V and 2 bases from J; junction bases left unmatched: 5. Germline V gene data show CDR1 as MNHEY and CDR2 as SMNVEV (reference sequence). The CDR3 consists of 13 residues. The CDR3 reads CASHRTGAYEQYF. In DNA form, the CDR3 reads TGTGCCAGTCACCGGACAGGGGCCTACGAGCAGTACTTC.

The chain links TRBV28 to TRBJ2-7; TRBD1 matches at 9 bases. After removal of 5 bases from V and 6 bases from J, the junction contained 11 bases not matched to a gene. Germline V CDR1 and CDR2: MDHEN, SYDVKM. CDR3 size: 15 residues. The CDR3 DNA reads as TGTGCCAGCAGTCCGAGGCCGGGACAGGGTGGCGAGCAGTACTTC. This encodes CASSPRPGQGGEQYF.

The rearrangement links TRBV4-2 to TRBJ2-7, with unresolved D. Germline V lookup: CDR1 LGHNA, CDR2 YNFKEQ. This CDR3 contains 12 residues. Trimming stripped 0 bases from V and 9 bases from J, with 9 bases between. CDR3 sequence: CASSQDSLGQYF. The DNA for the CDR3 is TGTGCCAGCAGCCAAGATTCTCTAGGGCAGTACTTC.

The V call is TRBV20-1, the J call TRBJ2-7; TRBD2 agrees at 12 bases. The V and J ends lost 3 bases and 0 bases, in that order; junction bases with no gene match: 9. CDR1 and CDR2 from the germline V gene are DFQATT and SNEGSKA (reference sequence). The CDR3 totals 17 residues. The DNA for the CDR3 is TGCAGTGCTAGTTCTAGCGGGAGGGTAGGTTCCTCCTACGAGCAGTACTTC. This gives the protein CSASSSGRVGSSYEQYF.